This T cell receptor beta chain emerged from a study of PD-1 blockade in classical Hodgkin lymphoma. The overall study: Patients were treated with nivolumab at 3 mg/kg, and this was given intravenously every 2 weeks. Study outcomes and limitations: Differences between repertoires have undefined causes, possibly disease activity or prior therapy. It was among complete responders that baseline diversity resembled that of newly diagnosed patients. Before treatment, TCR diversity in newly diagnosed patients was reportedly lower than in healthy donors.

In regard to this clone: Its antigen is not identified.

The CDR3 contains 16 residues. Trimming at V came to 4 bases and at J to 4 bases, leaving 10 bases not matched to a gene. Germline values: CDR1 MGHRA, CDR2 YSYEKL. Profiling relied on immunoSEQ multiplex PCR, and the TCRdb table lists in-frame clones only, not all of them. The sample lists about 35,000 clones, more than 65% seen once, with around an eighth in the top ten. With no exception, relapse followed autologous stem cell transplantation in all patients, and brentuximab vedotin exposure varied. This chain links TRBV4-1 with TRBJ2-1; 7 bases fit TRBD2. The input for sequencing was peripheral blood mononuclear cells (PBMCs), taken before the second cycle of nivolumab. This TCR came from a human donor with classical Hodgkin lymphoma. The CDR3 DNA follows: TGCGCCAGCAGCCCCTATGGCGGGAGATCATACAATGAGCAGTTCTTC. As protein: CASSPYGGRSYNEQFF.